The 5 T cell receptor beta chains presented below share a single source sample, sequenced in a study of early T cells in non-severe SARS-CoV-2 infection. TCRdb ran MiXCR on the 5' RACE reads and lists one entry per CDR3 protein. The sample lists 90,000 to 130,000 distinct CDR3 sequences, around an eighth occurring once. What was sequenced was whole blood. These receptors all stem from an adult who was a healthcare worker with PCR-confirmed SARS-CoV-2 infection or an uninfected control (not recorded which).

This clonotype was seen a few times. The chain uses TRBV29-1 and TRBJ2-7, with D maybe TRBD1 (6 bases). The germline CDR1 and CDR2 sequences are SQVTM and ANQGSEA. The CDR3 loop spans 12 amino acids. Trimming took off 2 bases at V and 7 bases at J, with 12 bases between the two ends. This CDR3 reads CSVEYQGSEQYF. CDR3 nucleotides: TGCAGCGTTGAATACCAGGGGAGTGAGCAGTACTTC.

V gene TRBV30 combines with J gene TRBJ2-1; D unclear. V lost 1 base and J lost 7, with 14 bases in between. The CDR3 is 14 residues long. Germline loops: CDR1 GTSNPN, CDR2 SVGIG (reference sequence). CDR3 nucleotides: TGTGCCTGGAGTGATCACAGTGGGTGGAATGAGCAGTTCTTC. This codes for CAWSDHSGWNEQFF.

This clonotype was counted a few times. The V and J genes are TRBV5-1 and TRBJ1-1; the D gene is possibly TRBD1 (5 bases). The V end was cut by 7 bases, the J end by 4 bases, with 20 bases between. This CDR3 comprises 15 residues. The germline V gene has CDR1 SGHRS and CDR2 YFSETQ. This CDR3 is CASRQGDRGATEAFF. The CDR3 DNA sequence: TGCGCCAGCCGACAAGGGGACCGCGGCGCCACTGAAGCTTTCTTT.

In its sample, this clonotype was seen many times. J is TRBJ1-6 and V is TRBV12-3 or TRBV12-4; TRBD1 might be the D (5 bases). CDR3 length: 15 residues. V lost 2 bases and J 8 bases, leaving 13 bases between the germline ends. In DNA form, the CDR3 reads TGTGCCAGCAGTTTAAACAGGCTCGGAGATTCACCCCTCCACTTT. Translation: CASSLNRLGDSPLHF.

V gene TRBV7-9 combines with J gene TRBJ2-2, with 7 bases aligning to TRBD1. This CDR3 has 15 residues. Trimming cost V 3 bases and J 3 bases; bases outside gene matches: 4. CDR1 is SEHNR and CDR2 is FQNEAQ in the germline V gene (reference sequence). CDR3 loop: CASSLRTGYTGELFF. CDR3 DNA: TGTGCCAGCAGCTTGAGGACAGGCTACACCGGGGAGCTGTTTTTT.